The rows below give T cell receptor beta chains drawn from one sample of a study of T cell responses to AZD1222 COVID-19 vaccine. The table came from immunoSEQ multiplex PCR; TCRdb's copy has only in-frame clones and leaves some out. This repertoire shows 130,000 or so clones, around 90% found once; its top ten account for about 1.9%. Sequencing used peripheral blood, obtained 28 days after the second AZD1222 dose. The source of these receptors is an adult who received the AZD1222 COVID-19 vaccine. CDR3s leave out the opening cysteine and the closing phenylalanine or tryptophan.

TRBJ1-5,TRBV10-2,ASSPRGPQPQH
TRBJ1-2,TRBV18,ASSGGGTQGYGYT
TRBJ2-1,TRBV29-1,SVEPWAGNSEQF
TRBJ2-1,TRBV7-9,ASSLRMAPYNEQF
TRBJ1-4,TRBV18,ASSPPGTGGEKLF
TRBJ1-4,TRBV5-1,ASTDAPNEKLF
TRBJ2-3,TRBV6-1,ASSETGDTQY
TRBJ1-1,TRBV5-1,ASNRGSIMNTEAF
TRBJ1-2,TRBV19,ASSIFYRGQDGYT
TRBJ1-6,TRBV9,ASSVGGTSGSSYNSPLH
TRBJ1-1,TRBV2,ASIRLSEAF
TRBJ1-2,TRBV30,AWRSGADLYGYT
TRBJ1-5,TRBV2,ASRPGPTTGQPQH
TRBJ1-6,TRBV5-1,ASSLLGGLSSYNSPLH
TRBJ1-1,TRBV9,ASSVSPLNTEAF
TRBJ2-5,TRBV7-9,ASSLLAGDPETQY
TRBJ2-1,TRBV5-4,ASSLPGLGSYNEQF
TRBJ1-4,TRBV9,ASSGRDLANEKLF
TRBJ2-1,TRBV18,ASSPPGLAGGGARNEQF
TRBJ2-7,TRBV2,ASRGTGVVYEQY
TRBJ2-5,TRBV6-5,ASREAGQVETQY
TRBJ1-5,TRBV24-1,ATSESQTGPGNQPQH
TRBJ2-1,TRBV18,ASSPPSTISYNEQF
TRBJ2-1,TRBV6-2/TRBV6-3,ASSYSLSLAGDNEQF
TRBJ1-3,TRBV18,ASSPRGESSGNTIY
TRBJ1-3,TRBV20-1,SASRDSGNTIY
TRBJ2-2,TRBV11-1,ASSFGRGSGELF
TRBJ2-1,TRBV7-6,ASSLLAGANNEQF
TRBJ1-3,TRBV3-1/TRBV3-2,ASSQWASGNTIY
TRBJ2-2,TRBV3-1/TRBV3-2,ASSYSPSNTGELF
TRBJ1-2,TRBV20-1,SANRGEGYT
TRBJ1-2,TRBV9,ASSPIGGLGYT
TRBJ2-1,TRBV13,ASSLGGRGYNEQF
TRBJ2-5,TRBV29-1,SVTQGGTQETQY
TRBJ1-4,TRBV29-1,SGQVATNEKLF
TRBJ2-1,TRBV5-1,ASSFESRGSYNEQF
TRBJ1-1,TRBV3-1/TRBV3-2,ASSQGNTEAF
TRBJ2-5,TRBV5-6,ASYQTGAGETQY
TRBJ1-1,TRBV7-3,ASSFDSLNTEAF
TRBJ2-5,TRBV5-1,ASSPNRGETQY
TRBJ1-5,TRBV5-6,ASSYTGGVGYSNQPQH